Below, 6 T cell receptor beta chains from the same sample are listed, as sequenced in a study of blood T cell repertoires in COVID-19. Sequencing used immunoSEQ multiplex PCR; TCRdb keeps in-frame clones, though not all of them. The sample records tens of thousands of clones, 86% being singletons. Sequencing input: peripheral blood. The receptors originated from a man aged 35 to 55 with active COVID-19.

CDR3 residues: CASRLQGWAYSNQPQHF. CDR3 sequence (DNA): TGTGCAAGTCGCCTACAGGGGTGGGCCTATAGCAATCAGCCCCAGCATTTT. The genes are TRBV12-2 and TRBJ1-5; the table names TRBD1, a call not compared with the DNA. TRBV12-2 is described as a pseudogene. The CDR3 has 17 amino acids.

This clone is a singleton in its sample. The chain links TRBV29-1 to TRBJ2-1, with D possibly being TRBD2 (6 bases). Germline assignment: CDR1 SQVTM and CDR2 ANQGSEA. CDR3 size: 15 residues. V lost 4 bases and J 3 bases, leaving 16 bases between the germline ends. The CDR3 here is CSVGVDGGGYNEQFF. CDR3 DNA sequence: TGCAGCGTTGGGGTCGACGGGGGTGGCTACAATGAGCAGTTCTTC.

This clone was seen once. This chain's CDR3 is CASSPGLAQETQYF. The CDR3 nucleotides read TGTGCCAGCAGCCCGGGGCTAGCGCAAGAGACCCAGTACTTC. V usage is TRBV5-4 and J usage is TRBJ2-5; a weak D match, TRBD2 (6 bases). The germline V gene encodes CDR1 SGHNT and CDR2 YYREEE (reference sequence). This CDR3 has 14 residues. Trimming took 4 bases from V and 2 from J, leaving 12 bases between them.

J is TRBJ2-4 and V is TRBV19, with 11 bases fitting TRBD1. V dropped 1 base and J dropped 3; count of bases not matched to a gene: 14. Per the germline V gene, CDR1 is LNHDA and CDR2 is SQIVND (reference sequence). This CDR3 is built from 20 residues. CDR3 coding DNA: TGTGCCAGTAGTATAGTCCTCCGGGACAGGGGGGAGGACGGCAAAAACATTCAGTACTTC. Amino acids: CASSIVLRDRGEDGKNIQYF. The full variable domain, its missing parts supplied by reference TRBV19 and TRBJ2-4, is DGGITQSPKYLFRKEGQNVTLSCEQNLNHDAMYWYRQDPGQGLRLIYYSQIVNDFQKGDIAEGYSVSREKKESFPLTVTSAQKNPTAFYLCASSIVLRDRGEDGKNIQYFGAGTRLSVL.

The J gene is TRBJ1-3, the V gene TRBV28; 7 bases align to TRBD1. Per germline, CDR1 MDHEN and CDR2 SYDVKM. The J segment lost 7 bases and the V segment lost 4 bases, leaving 10 bases of the junction unmatched. The CDR3 has 15 residues. The CDR3 spells CASSYTGTEPNTIYF. CDR3 sequence (DNA): TGTGCCAGCAGTTATACAGGGACAGAACCGAACACCATATATTTT.

This clone appeared a single time. The chain is built from TRBV4-2 and TRBJ2-6; 10 bases are shared with TRBD1. Trimming removed 1 base from V and 2 bases from J; junction bases left unmatched: 5. From germline, CDR1 is LGHNA and CDR2 YNFKEQ. The CDR3 covers 18 residues. CDR3 nucleotide sequence: TGTGCCAGCAGCCAAGGAGAGACAGGGGGCGCTGGGGCCAACGTCCTGACTTTC. Amino acids: CASSQGETGGAGANVLTF.